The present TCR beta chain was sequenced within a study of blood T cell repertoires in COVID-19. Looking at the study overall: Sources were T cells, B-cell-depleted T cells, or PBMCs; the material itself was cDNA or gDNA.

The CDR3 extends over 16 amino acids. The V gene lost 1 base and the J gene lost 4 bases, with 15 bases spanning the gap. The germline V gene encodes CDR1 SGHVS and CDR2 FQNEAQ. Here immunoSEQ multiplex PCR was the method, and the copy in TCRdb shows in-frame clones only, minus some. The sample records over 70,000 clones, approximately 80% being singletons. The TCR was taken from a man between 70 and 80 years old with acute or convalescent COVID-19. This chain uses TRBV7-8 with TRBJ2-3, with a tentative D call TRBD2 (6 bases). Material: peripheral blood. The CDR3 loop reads CASSLVGGAGADTQYF. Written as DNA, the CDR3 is TGTGCCAGCAGCTTAGTCGGCGGGGCGGGCGCAGATACGCAGTATTTT.